A selection of T cell receptor beta chains follows, all from one sample in a study of OX40 agonist ivuxolimab in advanced cancers. Clones were read by immunoSEQ multiplex PCR, and TCRdb kept only the in-frame ones, dropping some. The sample has roughly 76,000 clones, roughly 92% seen once. The source was CD4+ or CD8+ T cells sorted from blood, collected in a trial of the OX40 agonist ivuxolimab. The receptors come from an adult with an advanced solid tumor such as melanoma, head and neck, liver or kidney cancer. Both conserved end residues are part of each CDR3. The D gene is left open where the match is weak. Clone size is given for some rows only: seen once, a few or many times, or a class if the clone is expanded.

TRBJ1-1 TRBV6-5 - 15 - TGTGCCAGCAGTTACGGGGTCGGGGGGGACACTGAAGCTTTCTTT CASSYGVGGDTEAFF
TRBJ2-1 TRBV5-4 - 13 - TGTGCCAGCAGCTTGACTGGTGACAATGAGCAGTTCTTC CASSLTGDNEQFF
TRBJ2-7 TRBV7-9 - 14 - TGTGCCAGCAGCCCTCCCGGCGAAATTTACGAGCAGTACTTC CASSPPGEIYEQYF
TRBJ2-7 TRBV7-9 - 15 - TGTGCCAGCAGTCAATCGGGCAGGCCAAACTACGAGCAGTACTTC CASSQSGRPNYEQYF
TRBJ2-1 TRBV27 - 13 - TGTGCCAGCAGTAAACTCAGGGGAAATGAGCAGTTCTTC CASSKLRGNEQFF
TRBJ2-7 TRBV4-1 - 16 - TGCGCCAGCAGCCCCCTAGGCCGGGGACATCCGTCCGAGCAGTACTTC CASSPLGRGHPSEQYF
TRBJ1-5 TRBV7-9 - 13 - TGTGCCAGCAGCTCCAACCCCCTGGGGCCCCAGCATTTT CASSSNPLGPQHF
TRBJ2-3 TRBV7-9 TRBD1 17 - TGTGCCAGCAGCTTCGGGACAGAGGGGGCCTTCACAGATACGCAGTATTTT CASSFGTEGAFTDTQYF
TRBJ1-2 TRBV30 - 13 few TGTGCCTACGCAACGATCGGGGCCTATGGCTACACCTTC CAYATIGAYGYTF
TRBJ1-3 TRBV11-2 - 13 - TGTGCCAGCAGCTGGAACGCTGGAAACACCATATATTTT CASSWNAGNTIYF
TRBJ2-3 TRBV11-2 - 14 - TGTGCCAGCAGCTGGGGTATGGACACAGATACGCAGTATTTT CASSWGMDTDTQYF
TRBJ1-2 TRBV7-8 - 15 - TGTGCCAGCAGCTTAGTCACGGATATGAACTATGGCTACACCTTC CASSLVTDMNYGYTF
TRBJ2-1 TRBV6-5 TRBD2 14 - TGTGCCAGCAGTTACGGAGCGGGGGACAATGAGCAGTTCTTC CASSYGAGDNEQFF
TRBJ1-1 TRBV9 TRBD1 16 - TGTGCCAGCAGCGTAGCTGTCGCAGGGGGCAATACTGAAGCTTTCTTT CASSVAVAGGNTEAFF
TRBJ2-1 TRBV27 - 15 - TGTGCCAGCAGCTCTATACCGGGATCCTACAATGAGCAGTTCTTC CASSSIPGSYNEQFF
TRBJ1-4 TRBV11-2 - 15 once TGTGCCAGCAGCTCCCAGATCGGCCGGGATGAAAAACTGTTTTTT CASSSQIGRDEKLFF
TRBJ2-7 TRBV4-3 - 15 once TGCGCCAGCAGCCAAGATCGTGGCTACATCTACGAGCAGTACTTC CASSQDRGYIYEQYF
TRBJ1-6 TRBV4-3 - 19 - TGCGCCAGCAGCCAAGTATTTGGGGACACCTCTTCCTATAATTCACCCCTCCACTTT CASSQVFGDTSSYNSPLHF
TRBJ1-4 TRBV9 - 16 - TGTGCCAGCAGCGTAGCAGGCGACCTCTTGAGGGAAAAACTGTTTTTT CASSVAGDLLREKLFF
TRBJ2-1 TRBV18 TRBD1 15 - TGTGCCAGCTCACCACGAGACAGGGGAGACAATGAGCAGTTCTTC CASSPRDRGDNEQFF
TRBJ2-3 TRBV6-4 - 14 - TGTGCCAGCAGTGCGGGGCCCGGGTCGGATACGCAGTATTTT CASSAGPGSDTQYF
TRBJ1-6 TRBV6-1 - 11 - TGTGCCAGCAGCGAAGACGGCCCAATCCACTTT CASSEDGPIHF
TRBJ1-2 TRBV6-5 - 13 - TGTGCCAGCAGTTACGGGGCCGGGTATGGCTACACCTTC CASSYGAGYGYTF
TRBJ2-5 TRBV7-9 - 15 - TGTGCCATCGAACCCCAGGACAAAAATCAAGAGACCCAGTACTTC CAIEPQDKNQETQYF
TRBJ2-7 TRBV19 TRBD1 16 - TGTGCCAGTAGTCCAACCCTGGACAGGGAATCCTACGAGCAGTACTTC CASSPTLDRESYEQYF
TRBJ2-5 TRBV9 - 16 once TGTGCCAGCAGCGCGGGAGCGGGTGGGTACCAAGAGACCCAGTACTTC CASSAGAGGYQETQYF
TRBJ1-1 TRBV7-6 - 13 - TGTGCCAGCAGCTTAGGGGTACAGGGTGAAGCTTTCTTT CASSLGVQGEAFF
TRBJ2-1 TRBV2 TRBD1 17 - TGTGCCAGCAGGCCCCGACAGGGCGGTAGGCAGTTGTATGAGCAGTTCTTC CASRPRQGGRQLYEQFF
TRBJ2-1 TRBV9 - 12 - TGTGCCAGCAGCGCCGTCAACAATGAGCAGTTCTTC CASSAVNNEQFF
TRBJ2-3 TRBV7-9 TRBD1 15 - TGTGCCAGCAGCTCGACAGGGACCGACACAGATACGCAGTATTTT CASSSTGTDTDTQYF
TRBJ2-3 TRBV2 TRBD2 14 - TGTGCCAGCCAACTAGCGGGGCTACGTAGTACGCAGTATTTT CASQLAGLRSTQYF
TRBJ2-1 TRBV30 TRBD2 14 - TGTGCCTGGAGTCCGGGACTAGCGTTAAATGAGCAGTTCTTC CAWSPGLALNEQFF
TRBJ1-5 TRBV19 - 15 - TGTGCCAGTAGTATAGTCCCGGGGAACAATCAGCCCCAGCATTTT CASSIVPGNNQPQHF
TRBJ2-7 TRBV12-5 TRBD2 18 - TGTGCTAGTGGCCCTCCCCCCGGGACTAGCGGGGGTGGGGACGAGCAGTACTTC CASGPPPGTSGGGDEQYF
TRBJ1-5 TRBV9 - 14 - TGTGCCAGCAGCGGGGCCGAGGCCCATCAGCCCCAGCATTTT CASSGAEAHQPQHF
TRBJ2-7 TRBV5-1 - 14 - TGCGCCAGCAGCTTGGCAAGGAATCAGGACGAGCAGTACTTC CASSLARNQDEQYF
TRBJ2-7 TRBV4-2 TRBD2 15 once TGTGCCAGCAGCCAAACTAGCGGGGGGGCCTACGAGCAGTACTTC CASSQTSGGAYEQYF